Presented here are 20 T cell receptor beta chains from one specimen sequenced in a study of blood T cell repertoires in COVID-19 (dated by TCRdb to 2020 to 2022). To prepare the library, the immunoSEQ multiplex PCR assay was applied. The table was pulled from immuneACCESS by TCRdb, which kept in-frame rearrangements only. Such tables lose some clones; where checked, under half of the loss comes from unresolved V genes, and the rest has no known cause. In this sample the table shows over 130,000 clones, 85% to 90% of which occur a single time. Of the sample, 8% to 13% falls within the top ten clones. Sequenced sample: peripheral blood. These receptors originate from a woman older than 75 with acute or convalescent COVID-19.

V usage is TRBV7-2 and J usage is TRBJ2-1; 12 bases are shared with TRBD1. V dropped 2 bases and J dropped 0; count of bases not matched to a gene: 8. In germline, CDR1 is SGHTA, CDR2 FQGNSA. The CDR3 runs to 19 residues. In DNA form, the CDR3 reads TGTGCCAGCAGCTTATCCGGGACAGGGGGCTCCCGCTCCTACAATGAGCAGTTCTTC. Its translation is CASSLSGTGGSRSYNEQFF. The full variable domain, completed using reference TRBV7-2 and TRBJ2-1, is GAGVSQSPSNKVTEKGKDVELRCDPISGHTALYWYRQSLGQGLEFLIYFQGNSAPDKSGLPSDRFSAERTGGSVSTLTIQRTQQEDSAVYLCASSLSGTGGSRSYNEQFFGPGTRLTVL.

The chain joins TRBV19 to TRBJ1-5, with D tentatively TRBD1 (6 bases). CDR1 and CDR2 (germline): LNHDA, SQIVND (reference sequence). V lost 10 bases and J 7 bases, leaving 17 bases between the germline ends. This CDR3 is built from 13 residues. The CDR3 DNA is TGTGCCACTCGGCGACAGGTCGGGCAGCCCCAGCATTTT. Translation gives CATRRQVGQPQHF.

This sequence joins TRBV7-2 and TRBJ1-1; maybe TRBD1 (6 bases). CDR3 length: 12 residues. V was clipped by 5 bases and J by 13 bases, with 17 bases between them. Germline V gene sequence: CDR1 SGHTA, CDR2 FQGNSA. CDR3 loop: CASSPGGFWGFF. In DNA form, the CDR3 reads TGTGCCAGCAGCCCGGGGGGCTTCTGGGGTTTCTTT.

The gene calls are TRBV18 and TRBJ2-5; weak D call: TRBD2 (5 bases). Trimming shortened V by 3 bases and J by 12 bases, and 17 bases separated the two germline ends. Germline V lookup: CDR1 KGHSH, CDR2 LQKENI. This CDR3 is built from 13 residues. CDR3 nucleotide sequence: TGTGCCAGCTCACCTAGCGAAAAGAGACCCGAGTACTTC. Its translation is CASSPSEKRPEYF.

This clone was seen a single time. The identical CDR3 is also encoded by other nucleotide sequences in the sample. The chain carries TRBV2 and TRBJ1-2; tentatively, D is TRBD1 (6 bases). V shed 7 bases and J shed 1 base, with 10 bases lying between them. In germline, CDR1 is SNHLY, CDR2 FYNNEI. The CDR3 contains 13 residues. DNA of the CDR3: TGTGCCAGCACCAGGACAGTTAACTATGGCTACACCTTC. It yields the protein CASTRTVNYGYTF.

This clone was detected once. The chain joins TRBV2 to TRBJ2-5, with TRBD1 matching over 7 bases. CDR1 is SNHLY, CDR2 FYNNEI, per germline. This CDR3 spans 14 amino acids. Trimming cost V 8 bases and J 3 bases; bases outside gene matches: 9. CDR3 in amino acids: CASRESQGEETQYF. In DNA form, the CDR3 reads TGTGCCAGCCGGGAAAGCCAGGGGGAAGAGACCCAGTACTTC.

The chain links TRBV7-2 to TRBJ2-5; 7 bases fit TRBD2. The CDR3 totals 15 residues. Germline CDR1 reads SGHTA; CDR2 reads FQGNSA. The junction had 11 bases not matched to a gene; V was cut back by 5 bases and J by 5 bases. CDR3 region: CASSPGGGSTETQYF. CDR3 nucleotide sequence: TGTGCCAGCAGCCCCGGCGGGGGTTCAACGGAGACCCAGTACTTC.

The chain carries TRBV5-8 and TRBJ1-1; D remains ambiguous. V lost 0 bases to trimming and J lost 9 bases, with 6 bases between them. This CDR3 has 11 residues. Germline assignment: CDR1 SGHTS and CDR2 YDEGEE. The CDR3 loop is CASSLVGQAFF. DNA for the CDR3: TGTGCCAGCAGCTTGGTTGGCCAAGCTTTCTTT.

This chain connects TRBV15 to TRBJ2-2; 8 bases align to TRBD1. The germline CDR1 and CDR2 sequences are LNHNV and YYDKDF (reference sequence). This CDR3 spans 17 amino acids. J was trimmed by 3 bases and V by 0 bases; bases with no gene match: 6. CDR3 in amino acids: CATSRDRGRVDTGELFF. CDR3 DNA sequence: TGTGCCACCAGCAGAGACAGGGGGCGCGTGGACACCGGGGAGCTGTTTTTT.

The chain combines TRBV28 with TRBJ2-2; possible D gene TRBD1, 9 bases. The germline CDR1 and CDR2 sequences are MDHEN and SYDVKM. The CDR3 runs 16 residues. Trimming took off 6 bases at V and 1 base at J, with 15 bases between the two ends. CDR3 in amino acids: CASSRGGQGNTGELFF. The CDR3 DNA follows: TGTGCCAGCAGCCGGGGGGGACAGGGGAACACCGGGGAGCTGTTTTTT. The full variable domain, rest sourced from reference TRBV28 and TRBJ2-2, is DVKVTQSSRYLVKRTGEKVFLECVQDMDHENMFWYRQDPGLGLRLIYFSYDVKMKEKGDIPEGYSVSREKKERFSLILESASTNQTSMYLCASSRGGQGNTGELFFGEGSRLTVL.

This chain links TRBV5-4 with TRBJ2-3; 12 nucleotides agree with TRBD2. The CDR3 contains 16 residues. With 4 bases clipped from V and 2 bases from J, the junction kept 5 bases outside the gene matches. Germline lookup yields CDR1 SGHNT and CDR2 YYREEE (reference sequence). The CDR3 sequence is CASSKTSGGPTDTQYF. The CDR3 region has the DNA TGTGCCAGCAGCAAGACTAGCGGGGGACCCACAGATACGCAGTATTTT.

The chain carries TRBV2 and TRBJ1-1; tentative D call: TRBD1 (5 bases). Germline CDR1 is SNHLY and CDR2 is FYNNEI. This CDR3 is 11 amino acids long. Trimming removed 8 bases from V and 8 bases from J, with 12 bases in between. The CDR3 loop is CASDLGPEAFF. CDR3 nucleotide sequence: TGTGCCAGCGATCTGGGGCCAGAAGCTTTCTTT.

This clone was recorded a few times. The V gene is TRBV7-8, the J gene TRBJ1-1, with 9 bases aligning to TRBD1. Germline V gene data show CDR1 as SGHVS and CDR2 as FQNEAQ. The CDR3 is 15 residues long. V shed 5 bases, J shed 0 bases, and the junction held 4 bases outside the gene matches. As DNA, the CDR3 is TGTGCCAGCAGCCTACAGGGGGCTCTGAACACTGAAGCTTTCTTT. Translating gives CASSLQGALNTEAFF.

This clone is a singleton in its sample. CDR3 sequence (DNA): TGTGCCAGCAGCCATTCCGGGACTAGCGGGCGGGAGCAGTACTTC. It yields the protein CASSHSGTSGREQYF. The chain combines TRBV3-1 (or the pseudogene TRBV3-2) with TRBJ2-7, with 12 nucleotides matching TRBD2. In germline, CDR1 is LGHDT, CDR2 YNNKEL (reference sequence). Trimming cost V 3 bases and J 7 bases; bases outside gene matches: 7. CDR3 length equals 15 residues.

The chain couples TRBV2 to TRBJ2-5; D may be TRBD2 (6 bases). The CDR3 has 14 amino acids. Trimming pared 7 bases from V and 4 bases from J, leaving 16 bases between. The germline V gene encodes CDR1 SNHLY and CDR2 FYNNEI. CDR3 coding DNA: TGTGCCAGCATAGGGCAGGGAGGAGGAGAGACCCAGTACTTC. Translation: CASIGQGGGETQYF.

This clone was counted once. Here the CDR3 reads CASSNTGSELAFF. The CDR3 coding sequence is TGCGCCAGCAGCAATACAGGGTCTGAGTTGGCTTTCTTT. The genes are TRBV5-1 and TRBJ1-1; perhaps TRBD1 as D (6 bases). Looked up from germline, CDR1 is SGHRS and CDR2 is YFSETQ. The CDR3 extends over 13 amino acids. V dropped 4 bases and J dropped 11 bases, with 18 bases sitting between them.

The chain joins TRBV4-1 to TRBJ1-4; D possibly corresponds to TRBD1 (5 bases). From germline, CDR1 is MGHRA and CDR2 YSYEKL. Deletions cut 1 base from V and 5 bases from J, with 11 bases between. This CDR3 spans 15 amino acids. CDR3 sequence reads: CASSQGRGANEKLFF. Here the CDR3 DNA reads TGCGCCAGCAGCCAAGGAAGGGGCGCCAATGAAAAACTGTTTTTT.

CDR3: CASSFGQFAGYTF. DNA for the CDR3: TGTGCCAGCAGCTTCGGACAGTTCGCTGGCTACACCTTC. The chain recombines TRBV5-6 with TRBJ1-2; weak D call: TRBD1 (6 bases). This CDR3 comprises 13 residues. Germline V gene sequence: CDR1 SGHDT, CDR2 YYEEEE. Trimming removed 2 bases at V and 7 bases at J, with 12 bases between.

This chain connects TRBV7-2 to TRBJ2-1; TRBD1 matches at 9 bases. V shed 6 bases and J 1 base; nucleotides not matched to a gene: 4. This CDR3 spans 15 amino acids. Germline V gene lookup returns CDR1 SGHTA and CDR2 FQGNSA. The CDR3 loop reads CASRQTGGSYNEQFF. CDR3 nucleotide sequence: TGTGCCAGCAGACAGACAGGGGGTTCCTACAATGAGCAGTTCTTC.

This chain connects TRBV5-1 to TRBJ2-5; TRBD2 aligns across 9 bases. The J segment lost 3 bases and the V segment lost 0 bases, leaving 3 bases of the junction unmatched. This CDR3 spans 15 amino acids. Germline CDR1 and CDR2: SGHRS and YFSETQ. CDR3 protein: CASSLARTSEETQYF. Here the CDR3 DNA reads TGCGCCAGCAGCTTGGCCAGGACTAGCGAAGAGACCCAGTACTTC.